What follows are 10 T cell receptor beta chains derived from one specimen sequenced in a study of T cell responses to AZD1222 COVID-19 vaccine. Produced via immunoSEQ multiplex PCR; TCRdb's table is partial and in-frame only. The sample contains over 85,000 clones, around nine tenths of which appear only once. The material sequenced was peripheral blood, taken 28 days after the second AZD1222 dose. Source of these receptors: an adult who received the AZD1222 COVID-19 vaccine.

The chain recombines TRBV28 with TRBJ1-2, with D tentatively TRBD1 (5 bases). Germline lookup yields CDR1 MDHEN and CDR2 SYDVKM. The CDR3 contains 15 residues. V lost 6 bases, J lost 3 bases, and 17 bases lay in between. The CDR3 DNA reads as TGTGCCAGCAGCCGTGGTGGGGCCCTGGACTATGGCTACACCTTC. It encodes CASSRGGALDYGYTF.

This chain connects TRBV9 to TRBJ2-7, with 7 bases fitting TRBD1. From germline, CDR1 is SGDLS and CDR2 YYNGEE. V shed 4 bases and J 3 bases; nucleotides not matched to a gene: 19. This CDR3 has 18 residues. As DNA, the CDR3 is TGTGCCAGCAGCCTGAGTAGTAGTGTTGGGACAGAAGGCTACGAGCAGTACTTC. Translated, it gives CASSLSSSVGTEGYEQYF.

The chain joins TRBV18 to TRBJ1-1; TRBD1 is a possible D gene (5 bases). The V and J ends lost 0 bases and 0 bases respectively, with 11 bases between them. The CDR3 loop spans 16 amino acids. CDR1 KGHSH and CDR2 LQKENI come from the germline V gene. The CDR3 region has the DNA TGTGCCAGCTCACCACCTAGTGGGGGGATGAACACTGAAGCTTTCTTT. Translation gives CASSPPSGGMNTEAFF.

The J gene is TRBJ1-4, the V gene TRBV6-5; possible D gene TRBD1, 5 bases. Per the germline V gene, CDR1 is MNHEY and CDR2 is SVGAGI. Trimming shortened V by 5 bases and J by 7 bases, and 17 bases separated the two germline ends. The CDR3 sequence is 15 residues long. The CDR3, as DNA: TGTGCCAGCAGTAGCATGGGGGGTCAGGGTGAAAAACTGTTTTTT. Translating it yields CASSSMGGQGEKLFF.

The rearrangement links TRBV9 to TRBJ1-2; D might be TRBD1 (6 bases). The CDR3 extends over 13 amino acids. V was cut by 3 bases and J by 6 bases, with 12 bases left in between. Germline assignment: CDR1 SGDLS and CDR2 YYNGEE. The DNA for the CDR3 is TGTGCCAGCAGCGCACAAAACAGGGATGGCTACACCTTC. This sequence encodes CASSAQNRDGYTF.

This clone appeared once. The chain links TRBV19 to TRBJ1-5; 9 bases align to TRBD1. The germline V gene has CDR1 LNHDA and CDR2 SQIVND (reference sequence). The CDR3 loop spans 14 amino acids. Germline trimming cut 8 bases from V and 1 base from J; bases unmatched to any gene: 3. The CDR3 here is CASEDRGSNQPQHF. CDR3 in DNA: TGTGCCAGTGAGGACAGGGGAAGCAATCAGCCCCAGCATTTT.

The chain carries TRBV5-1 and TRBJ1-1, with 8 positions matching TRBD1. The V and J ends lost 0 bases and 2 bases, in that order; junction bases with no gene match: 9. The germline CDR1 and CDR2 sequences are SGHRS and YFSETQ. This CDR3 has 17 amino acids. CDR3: CASSLAIRGRVNTEAFF. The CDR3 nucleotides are TGCGCCAGCAGCTTGGCTATCAGGGGGCGCGTAAACACTGAAGCTTTCTTT.

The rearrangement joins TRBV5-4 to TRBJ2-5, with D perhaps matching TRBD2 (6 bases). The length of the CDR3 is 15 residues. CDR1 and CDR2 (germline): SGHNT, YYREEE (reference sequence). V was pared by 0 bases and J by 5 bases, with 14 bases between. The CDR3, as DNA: TGTGCCAGCAGCTTGGAATCTAGCGTACCGGAGACCCAGTACTTC. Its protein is CASSLESSVPETQYF.

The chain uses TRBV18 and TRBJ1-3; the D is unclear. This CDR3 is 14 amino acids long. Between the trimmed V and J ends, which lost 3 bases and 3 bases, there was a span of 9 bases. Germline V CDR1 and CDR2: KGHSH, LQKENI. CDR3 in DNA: TGTGCCAGCTCACCGGAGACGGTTGGAAACACCATATATTTT. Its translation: CASSPETVGNTIYF.

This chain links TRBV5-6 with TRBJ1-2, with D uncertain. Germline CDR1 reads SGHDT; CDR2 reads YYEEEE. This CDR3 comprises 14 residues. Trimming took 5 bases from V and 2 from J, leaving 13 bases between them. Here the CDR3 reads CASRPGFTNYGYTF. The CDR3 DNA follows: TGTGCCAGCAGACCGGGGTTTACCAACTATGGCTACACCTTC.